The T cell receptor beta chain described here comes from a study of T-cell reconstitution after alpha-beta-depleted transplantation in children. Overall study results and limits: It was newly produced T cells that mostly accounted for T-cell counts and diversity one year after transplant. In patients about two months after transplant, alpha-beta T cells reportedly arose from several hundred expanded graft clones. Some patients owed their high day-60 TCRbeta diversity to surviving recipient T cells and thymic progenitors.

Preparation of the TCRbeta library involved a method that used unique molecular identifiers. TCRdb called the PCR reads again in MiXCR, with one record for every CDR3 protein. This sample yields about 300,000 distinct CDR3 sequences, of which just over 7.5% are seen a single time; over 7.5% belongs to the top ten. Germline V gene sequence: CDR1 MNHNS, CDR2 SASEGT. The V segment lost 8 bases and the J segment 2 bases; nucleotides outside the gene matches: 4. The CDR3 sequence is 13 residues long. This clonotype appeared a few times. Its matching antigen is unknown. The source was peripheral blood, collected 360 days after TCRalphabeta/CD19-depleted stem cell transplant. The rearrangement joins TRBV6-1 to TRBJ2-3, with 7 bases matching TRBD1. The receptor's source is a female patient between 2 and 10 years old who had a stem cell transplant for Fanconi anemia, so the T cells may come from the graft donor. The CDR3 nucleotides are TGTGCCAGCGGGGGACAGCTCACAGATACGCAGTATTTT. Protein sequence: CASGGQLTDTQYF.